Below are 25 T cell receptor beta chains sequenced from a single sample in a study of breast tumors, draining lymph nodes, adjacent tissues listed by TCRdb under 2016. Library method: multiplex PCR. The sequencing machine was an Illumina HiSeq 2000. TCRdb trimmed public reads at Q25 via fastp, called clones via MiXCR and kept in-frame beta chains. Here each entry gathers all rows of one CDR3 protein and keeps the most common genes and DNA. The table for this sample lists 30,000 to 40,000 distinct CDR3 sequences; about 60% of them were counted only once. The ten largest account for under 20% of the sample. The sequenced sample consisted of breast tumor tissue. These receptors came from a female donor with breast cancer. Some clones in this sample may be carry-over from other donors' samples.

CDR3 amino acids: CASSPWTGENTGELFF. The CDR3 DNA reads as TGTGCCAGCAGCCCTTGGACAGGGGAGAACACCGGGGAGCTGTTTTTT. V and J are TRBV12-3 or TRBV12-4 and TRBJ2-2, with 9 nucleotides matching TRBD1. Germline trimming cut 6 bases from V and 1 base from J; bases unmatched to any gene: 6. This CDR3 has 16 amino acids.

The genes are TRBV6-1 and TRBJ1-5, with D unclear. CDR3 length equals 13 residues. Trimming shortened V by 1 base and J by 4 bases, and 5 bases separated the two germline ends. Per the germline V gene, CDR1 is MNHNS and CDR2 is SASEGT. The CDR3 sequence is CASSEVRNQPQHF. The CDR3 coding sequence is TGTGCCAGCAGTGAAGTGAGGAATCAGCCCCAGCATTTT.

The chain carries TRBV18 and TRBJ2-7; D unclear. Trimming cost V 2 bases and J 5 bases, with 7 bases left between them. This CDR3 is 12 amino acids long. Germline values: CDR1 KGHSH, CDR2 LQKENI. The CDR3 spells CASSPVRDEQYF. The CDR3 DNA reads TGTGCCAGCTCACCAGTCCGCGACGAGCAGTACTTC.

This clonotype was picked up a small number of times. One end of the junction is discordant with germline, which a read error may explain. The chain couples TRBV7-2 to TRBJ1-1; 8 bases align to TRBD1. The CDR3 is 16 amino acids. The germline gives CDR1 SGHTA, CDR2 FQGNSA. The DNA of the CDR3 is TGTGCCAGCAGCCCCCGAGGGACAGGCCCGAACACTGAACCTTTCTTT. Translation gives CASSPRGTGPNTEPFF.

CDR3 sequence (DNA): TGTGCCATCAGTGAGCTGCAGGGGGCGCTGGGCTATGGCTACACCTTC. It codes for CAISELQGALGYGYTF. The V call is TRBV10-3, the J call TRBJ1-2, with 8 bases lining up with TRBD1. The germline V gene has CDR1 ENHRY and CDR2 SYGVKD. V shed 2 bases and J 4 bases; nucleotides not matched to a gene: 9. This CDR3 is 16 amino acids long.

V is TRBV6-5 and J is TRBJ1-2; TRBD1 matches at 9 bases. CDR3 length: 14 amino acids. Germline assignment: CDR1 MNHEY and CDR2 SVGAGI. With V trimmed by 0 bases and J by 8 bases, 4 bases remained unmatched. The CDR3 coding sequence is TGTGCCAGCAGTTACTCTGACAGGGGGGGAGGCTACACCTTC. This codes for CASSYSDRGGGYTF.

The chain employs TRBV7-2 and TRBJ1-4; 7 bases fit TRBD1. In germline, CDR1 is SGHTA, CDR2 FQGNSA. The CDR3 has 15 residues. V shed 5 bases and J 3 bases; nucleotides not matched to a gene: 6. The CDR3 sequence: CASSTYRGSNEKLFF. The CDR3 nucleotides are TGTGCCAGCAGCACATACAGGGGTTCTAATGAAAAACTGTTTTTT.

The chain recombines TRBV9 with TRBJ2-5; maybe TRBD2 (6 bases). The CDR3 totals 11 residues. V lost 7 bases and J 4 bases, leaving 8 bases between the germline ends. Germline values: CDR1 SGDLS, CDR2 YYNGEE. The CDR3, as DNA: TGTGCCAGCTCGCGGGGAGAGACCCAGTACTTC. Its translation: CASSRGETQYF.

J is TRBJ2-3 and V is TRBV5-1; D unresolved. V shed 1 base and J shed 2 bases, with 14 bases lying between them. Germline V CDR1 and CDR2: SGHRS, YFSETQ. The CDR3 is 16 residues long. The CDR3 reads CASSLIGLSNTDTQYF. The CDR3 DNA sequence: TGCGCCAGCAGCTTGATTGGTTTGAGTAACACAGATACGCAGTATTTT.

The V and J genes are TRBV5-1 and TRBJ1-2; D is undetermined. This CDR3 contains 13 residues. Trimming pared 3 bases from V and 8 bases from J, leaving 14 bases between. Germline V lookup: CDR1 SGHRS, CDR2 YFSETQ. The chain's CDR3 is CASSWRMVGGYTF. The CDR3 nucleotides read TGCGCCAGCAGCTGGAGGATGGTAGGAGGCTACACCTTC.

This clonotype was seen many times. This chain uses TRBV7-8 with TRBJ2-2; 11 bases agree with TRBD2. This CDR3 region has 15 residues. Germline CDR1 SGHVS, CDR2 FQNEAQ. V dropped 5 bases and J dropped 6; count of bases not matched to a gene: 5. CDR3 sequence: CASSPLAGVAGELFF. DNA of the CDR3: TGTGCCAGCAGCCCACTAGCGGGAGTGGCCGGGGAGCTGTTTTTT.

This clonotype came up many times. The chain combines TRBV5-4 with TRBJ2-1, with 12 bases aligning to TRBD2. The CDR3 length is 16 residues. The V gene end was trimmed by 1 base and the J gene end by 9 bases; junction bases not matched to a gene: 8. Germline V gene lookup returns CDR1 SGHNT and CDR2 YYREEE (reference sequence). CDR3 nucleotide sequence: TGTGCCAGCAGCTTGCTCCCTAGCGGGGGGGGACTTGAGCAGTTCTTC. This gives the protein CASSLLPSGGGLEQFF.

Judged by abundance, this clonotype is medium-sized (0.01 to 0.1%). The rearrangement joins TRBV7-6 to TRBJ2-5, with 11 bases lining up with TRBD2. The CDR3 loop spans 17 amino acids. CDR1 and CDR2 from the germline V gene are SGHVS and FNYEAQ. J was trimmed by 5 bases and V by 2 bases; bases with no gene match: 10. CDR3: CASSLWVLAGGLETQYF. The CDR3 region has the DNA TGTGCCAGCAGCTTATGGGTCCTAGCGGGGGGTTTGGAGACCCAGTACTTC.

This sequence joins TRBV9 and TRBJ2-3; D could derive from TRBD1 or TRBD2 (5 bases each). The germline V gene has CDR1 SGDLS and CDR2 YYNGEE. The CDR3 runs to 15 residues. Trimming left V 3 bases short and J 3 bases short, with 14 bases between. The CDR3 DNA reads TGTGCCAGCAGCGCAAGGGGACCTACTACAGATACGCAGTATTTT. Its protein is CASSARGPTTDTQYF. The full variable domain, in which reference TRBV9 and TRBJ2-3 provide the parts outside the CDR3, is DSGVTQTPKHLITATGQRVTLRCSPRSGDLSVYWYQQSLDQGLQFLIQYYNGEERAKGNILERFSAQQFPDLHSELNLSSLELGDSALYFCASSARGPTTDTQYFGPGTRLTVL.

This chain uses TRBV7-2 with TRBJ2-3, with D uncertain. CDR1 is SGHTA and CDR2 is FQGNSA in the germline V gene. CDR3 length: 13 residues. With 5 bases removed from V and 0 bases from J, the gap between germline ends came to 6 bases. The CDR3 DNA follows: TGTGCCAGCAGCGCTATGAGCACAGATACGCAGTATTTT. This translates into CASSAMSTDTQYF.

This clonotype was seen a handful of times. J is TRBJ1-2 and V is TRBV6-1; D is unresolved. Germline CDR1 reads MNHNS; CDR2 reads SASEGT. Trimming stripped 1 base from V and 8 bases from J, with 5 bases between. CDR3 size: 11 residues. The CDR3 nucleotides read TGTGCCAGCAGTGAAGTAGGAGGCTACACCTTC. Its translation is CASSEVGGYTF.

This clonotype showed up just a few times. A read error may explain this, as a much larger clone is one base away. The DNA of the CDR3 is TGTGCTAGTGGTTTCAACGCCGGGGAGCTGTTTTTT. This gives the protein CASGFNAGELFF. The J gene is TRBJ2-2, the V gene TRBV12-5; unclear D gene. Germline CDR1 is LGHNT and CDR2 is FRNRAP. The CDR3 consists of 12 residues. Trimming took 3 bases from V and 6 from J, leaving 5 bases between them.

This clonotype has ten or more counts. CDR3 residues: CAILGGAGTSGRARTDTQYF. The CDR3 DNA reads TGTGCCATCCTCGGGGGGGCCGGGACTAGCGGGAGGGCCCGCACAGATACGCAGTATTTT. The chain links TRBV12-3 or TRBV12-4 to TRBJ2-3; 16 bases line up with TRBD2. The CDR3 is made up of 20 amino acids. V lost 10 bases to trimming and J lost 1 base; unmatched junction nucleotides: 17.

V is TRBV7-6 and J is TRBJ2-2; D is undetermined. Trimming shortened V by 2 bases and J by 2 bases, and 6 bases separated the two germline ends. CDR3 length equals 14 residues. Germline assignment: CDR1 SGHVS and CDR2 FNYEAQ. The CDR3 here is CASSLIANTGELFF. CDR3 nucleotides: TGTGCCAGCAGCTTAATCGCAAACACCGGGGAGCTGTTTTTT.

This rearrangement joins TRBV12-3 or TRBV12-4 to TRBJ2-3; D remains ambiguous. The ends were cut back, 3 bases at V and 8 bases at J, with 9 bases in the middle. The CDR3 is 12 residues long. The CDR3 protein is CASSLDISTQYF. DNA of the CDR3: TGTGCCAGCAGTTTGGATATCAGTACGCAGTATTTT.

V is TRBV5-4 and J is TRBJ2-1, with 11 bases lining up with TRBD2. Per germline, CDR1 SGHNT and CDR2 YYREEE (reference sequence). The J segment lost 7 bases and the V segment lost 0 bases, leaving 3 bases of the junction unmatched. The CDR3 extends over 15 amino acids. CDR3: CASSLVAGGRNEQFF. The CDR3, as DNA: TGTGCCAGCAGCTTGGTAGCGGGAGGGCGGAATGAGCAGTTCTTC.

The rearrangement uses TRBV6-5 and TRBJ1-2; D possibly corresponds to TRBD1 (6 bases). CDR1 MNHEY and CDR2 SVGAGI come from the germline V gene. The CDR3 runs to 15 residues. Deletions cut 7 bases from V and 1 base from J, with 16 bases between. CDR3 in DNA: TGTGCCAGCACCCGCGACAGGATCGATAACTATGGCTACACCTTC. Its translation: CASTRDRIDNYGYTF.

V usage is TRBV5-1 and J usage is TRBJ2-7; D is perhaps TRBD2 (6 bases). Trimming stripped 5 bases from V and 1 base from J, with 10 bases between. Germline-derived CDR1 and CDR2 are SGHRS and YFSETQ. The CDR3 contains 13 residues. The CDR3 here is CASRAGMSYEQYF. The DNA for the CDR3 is TGCGCCAGCAGAGCGGGTATGTCCTACGAGCAGTACTTC.

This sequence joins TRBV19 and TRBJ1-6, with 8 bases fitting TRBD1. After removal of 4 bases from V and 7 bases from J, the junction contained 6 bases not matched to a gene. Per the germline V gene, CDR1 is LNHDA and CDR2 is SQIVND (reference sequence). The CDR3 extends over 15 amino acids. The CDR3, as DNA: TGTGCCAGTAGTAATCGGGCAGGGGGCAATTCACCCCTCCACTTT. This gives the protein CASSNRAGGNSPLHF.

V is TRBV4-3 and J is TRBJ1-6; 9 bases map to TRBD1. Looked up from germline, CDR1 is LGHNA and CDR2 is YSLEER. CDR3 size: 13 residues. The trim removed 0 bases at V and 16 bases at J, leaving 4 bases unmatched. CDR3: CASSQDLGTGLHF. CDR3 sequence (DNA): TGCGCCAGCAGCCAAGATTTGGGGACAGGGCTCCACTTT.